The 7 T cell receptor beta chains in this list originate from one sample, sequenced in a study of a mutant IDH1 vaccine in newly diagnosed glioma. Time point noted: week 47, end of study. In every dose of vaccine, 300 ug of mutant IDH1 20-mer peptide was given alongside topical imiquimod. Here immunoSEQ multiplex PCR was the method, and the copy in TCRdb shows in-frame clones only, minus some. The sample holds roughly 51,000 clones; 65% to 85% are singletons and the top ten take roughly 4.3%. Their cognate antigens are unknown. The source was PBMCs, collected from a glioma patient whose treatment included an IDH1 peptide vaccine. The receptors stem from a woman in her thirties with glioma. Some clones in this sample may be carry-over from other donors' samples.

This clone was seen just once. The V and J genes are TRBV21-1 and TRBJ1-4; no check of the table's D call, TRBD1, against the DNA was made. TRBV21-1 is a listed pseudogene. This CDR3 is built from 14 residues. The CDR3 DNA sequence: TGTGCCACCGACCGCCCCGGGACATTCGAAAAACTGTTTTTT. Amino acids: CATDRPGTFEKLFF.

V and J are TRBV5-5 and TRBJ1-2; 7 bases fit TRBD1. Germline assignment: CDR1 SGHKS and CDR2 YYEKEE (reference sequence). The V gene end was trimmed by 4 bases and the J gene end by 2 bases; junction bases not matched to a gene: 8. The CDR3 length is 15 residues. The CDR3 region is CASSPGGGQNYGYTF. The CDR3 coding sequence is TGTGCCAGCAGCCCGGGCGGGGGACAGAACTATGGCTACACCTTC.

This chain links TRBV29-1 with TRBJ2-1; the D gene could be TRBD1 or TRBD2 (6 bases each). The CDR3 covers 15 residues. CDR1 SQVTM and CDR2 ANQGSEA come from the germline V gene. V shed 2 bases and J shed 4 bases, with 15 bases lying between them. The CDR3 sequence: CSVERGAGRYNEQFF. The DNA for the CDR3 is TGCAGCGTTGAAAGGGGGGCAGGACGGTACAATGAGCAGTTCTTC.

The chain uses TRBV28 and TRBJ2-6; no clear D. The CDR3 has 14 residues. Trimming stripped 2 bases from V and 7 bases from J, with 9 bases between. Germline-derived CDR1 and CDR2 are MDHEN and SYDVKM. CDR3 protein: CASSLPGAANVLTF. For the CDR3, the DNA is TGTGCCAGCAGTTTACCAGGCGCAGCCAACGTCCTGACTTTC.

The rearrangement links TRBV5-1 to TRBJ1-5, with 9 positions matching TRBD1. The length of the CDR3 is 15 residues. The V gene end was trimmed by 3 bases and the J gene end by 7 bases; junction bases not matched to a gene: 8. The V gene's germline CDR1 is SGHRS and CDR2 YFSETQ. The CDR3 bases are TGCGCCAGCAGCTCCGGGACAGGGCGGGACCAGCCCCAGCATTTT. Translating gives CASSSGTGRDQPQHF.

The chain uses TRBV29-1 and TRBJ2-1; TRBD2 might be the D (5 bases). Per germline, CDR1 SQVTM and CDR2 ANQGSEA. The CDR3 has 13 amino acids. Trimming cost V 4 bases and J 7 bases, with 14 bases left between them. CDR3 sequence reads: CSVAEALLNEQFF. In DNA form, the CDR3 reads TGCAGCGTTGCGGAGGCGCTCTTAAATGAGCAGTTCTTC.

The gene calls are TRBV29-1 and TRBJ2-7; perhaps D is TRBD1 or TRBD2 (5 bases each). The CDR3 loop spans 14 amino acids. Per germline, CDR1 SQVTM and CDR2 ANQGSEA. Here the CDR3 reads CSVGVRTLPYEQYF. The DNA for the CDR3 is TGCAGTGTGGGGGTGAGGACCCTCCCTTACGAGCAGTACTTC.